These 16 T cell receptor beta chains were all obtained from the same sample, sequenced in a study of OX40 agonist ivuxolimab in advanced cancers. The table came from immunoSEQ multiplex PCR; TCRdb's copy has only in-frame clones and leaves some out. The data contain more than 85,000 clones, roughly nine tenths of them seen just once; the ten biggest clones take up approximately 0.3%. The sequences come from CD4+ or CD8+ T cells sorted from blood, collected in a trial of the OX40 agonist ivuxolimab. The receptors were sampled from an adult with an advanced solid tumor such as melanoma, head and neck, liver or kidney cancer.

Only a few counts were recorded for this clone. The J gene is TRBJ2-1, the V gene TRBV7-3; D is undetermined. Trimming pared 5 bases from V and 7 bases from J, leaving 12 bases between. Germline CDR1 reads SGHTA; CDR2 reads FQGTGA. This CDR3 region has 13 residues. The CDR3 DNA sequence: TGTGCCAGCAGCCTCGCTAGATCGAATGAGCAGTTCTTC. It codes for CASSLARSNEQFF.

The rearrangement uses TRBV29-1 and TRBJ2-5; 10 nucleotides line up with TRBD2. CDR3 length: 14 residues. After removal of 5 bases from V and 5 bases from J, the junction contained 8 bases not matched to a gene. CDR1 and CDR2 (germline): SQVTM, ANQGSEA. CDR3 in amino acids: CSVTTLAGVETQYF. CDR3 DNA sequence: TGCAGCGTTACCACTCTAGCGGGAGTGGAGACCCAGTACTTC.

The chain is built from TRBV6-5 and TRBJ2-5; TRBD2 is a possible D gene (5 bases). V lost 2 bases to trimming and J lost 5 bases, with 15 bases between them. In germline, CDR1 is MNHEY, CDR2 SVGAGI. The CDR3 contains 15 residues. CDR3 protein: CASSYTRGLGETQYF. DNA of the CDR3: TGTGCCAGCAGTTACACCCGCGGGCTCGGGGAGACCCAGTACTTC.

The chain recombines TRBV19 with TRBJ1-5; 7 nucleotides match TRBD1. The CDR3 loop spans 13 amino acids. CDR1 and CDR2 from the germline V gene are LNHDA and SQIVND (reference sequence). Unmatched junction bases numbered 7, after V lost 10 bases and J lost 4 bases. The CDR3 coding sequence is TGTGCCACTAGACAGGGTCGTAATCAGCCCCAGCATTTT. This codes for CATRQGRNQPQHF.

CDR3 region: CASSEGLQETQYF. CDR3 in DNA: TGTGCCAGCTCAGAGGGGCTACAAGAGACCCAGTACTTC. This chain joins TRBV18 and TRBJ2-5; the D call may be TRBD1 or TRBD2 (5 bases each). The CDR3 has 13 amino acids. Germline values: CDR1 KGHSH, CDR2 LQKENI. V was cut by 5 bases and J by 2 bases, with 9 bases left in between.

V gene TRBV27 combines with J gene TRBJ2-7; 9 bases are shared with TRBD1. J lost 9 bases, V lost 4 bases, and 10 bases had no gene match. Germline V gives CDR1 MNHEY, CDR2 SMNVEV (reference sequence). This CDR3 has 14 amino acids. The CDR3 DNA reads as TGTGCCAGCAGTTCCCGGACAGGGGACCAGGGGCAGTACTTC. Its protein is CASSSRTGDQGQYF.

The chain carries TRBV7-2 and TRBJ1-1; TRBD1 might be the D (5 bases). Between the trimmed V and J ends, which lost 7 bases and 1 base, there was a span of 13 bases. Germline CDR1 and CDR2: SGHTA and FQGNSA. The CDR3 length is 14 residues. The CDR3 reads CASNQGPENTEAFF. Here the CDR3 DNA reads TGTGCCAGCAACCAGGGACCAGAGAACACTGAAGCTTTCTTT.

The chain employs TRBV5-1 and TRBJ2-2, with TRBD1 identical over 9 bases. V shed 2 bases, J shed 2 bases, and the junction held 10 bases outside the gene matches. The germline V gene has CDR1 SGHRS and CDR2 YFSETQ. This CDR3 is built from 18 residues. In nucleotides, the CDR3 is TGCGCCAGCAGCTTTCGCTTCGACAGGGGGTTAAACACCGGGGAGCTGTTTTTT. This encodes CASSFRFDRGLNTGELFF.

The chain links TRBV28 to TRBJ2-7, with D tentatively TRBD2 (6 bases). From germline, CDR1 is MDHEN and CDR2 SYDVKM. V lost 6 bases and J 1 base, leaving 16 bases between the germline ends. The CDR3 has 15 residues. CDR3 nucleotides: TGTGCCAGCAGCTTCGTCCGGGGGAGATCCTACGAGCAGTACTTC. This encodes CASSFVRGRSYEQYF.

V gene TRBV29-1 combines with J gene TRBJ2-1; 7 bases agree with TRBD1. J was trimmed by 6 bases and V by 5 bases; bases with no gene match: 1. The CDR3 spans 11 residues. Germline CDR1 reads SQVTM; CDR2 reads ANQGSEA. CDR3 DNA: TGCAGCGTTTACAGGGGCAATGAGCAGTTCTTC. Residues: CSVYRGNEQFF.

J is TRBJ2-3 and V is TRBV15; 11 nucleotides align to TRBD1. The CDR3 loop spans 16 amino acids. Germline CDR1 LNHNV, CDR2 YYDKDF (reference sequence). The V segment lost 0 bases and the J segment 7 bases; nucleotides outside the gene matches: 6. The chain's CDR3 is CATSRDRTGGANTQYF. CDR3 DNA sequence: TGTGCCACCAGCAGAGACCGGACAGGGGGCGCGAATACGCAGTATTTT.

The CDR3: CAWTRGKGGYEQYF. CDR3 nucleotides: TGTGCCTGGACCCGGGGAAAGGGGGGCTACGAGCAGTACTTC. The V and J genes are TRBV30 and TRBJ2-7; D tentatively reads TRBD1 or TRBD2 (6 bases each). CDR1 is GTSNPN and CDR2 is SVGIG in the germline V gene (reference sequence). CDR3 length: 14 amino acids. The germline V and J ends were trimmed by 4 bases and 3 bases, with 16 bases remaining between them.

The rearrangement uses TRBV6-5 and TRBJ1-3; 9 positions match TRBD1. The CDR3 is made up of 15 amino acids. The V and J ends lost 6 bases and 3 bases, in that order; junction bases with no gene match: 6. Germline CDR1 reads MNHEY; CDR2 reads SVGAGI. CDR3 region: CASSRGQGGGNTIYF. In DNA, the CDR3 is TGTGCCAGCAGCCGGGGACAGGGTGGTGGAAACACCATATATTTT.

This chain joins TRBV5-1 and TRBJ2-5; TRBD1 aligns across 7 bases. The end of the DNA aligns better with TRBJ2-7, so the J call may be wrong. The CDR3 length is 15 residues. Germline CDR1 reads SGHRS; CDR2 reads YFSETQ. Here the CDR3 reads CASSFVTGSSYEQYF. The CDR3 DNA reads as TGCGCCAGCAGCTTTGTGACAGGGAGCTCCTACGAGCAGTACTTC.

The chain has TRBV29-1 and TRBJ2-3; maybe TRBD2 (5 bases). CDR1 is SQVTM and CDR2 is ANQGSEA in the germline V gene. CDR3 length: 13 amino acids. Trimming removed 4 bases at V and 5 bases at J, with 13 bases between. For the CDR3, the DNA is TGCAGCGTTGCGAGATCAAGCGGAGATACGCAGTATTTT. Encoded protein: CSVARSSGDTQYF.

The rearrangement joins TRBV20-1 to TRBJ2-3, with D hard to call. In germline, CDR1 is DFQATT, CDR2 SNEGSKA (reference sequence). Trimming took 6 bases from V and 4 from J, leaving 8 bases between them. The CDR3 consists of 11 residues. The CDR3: CSAPLADTQYF. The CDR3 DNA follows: TGCAGTGCCCCGCTAGCAGATACGCAGTATTTT.